Sequencing of this T cell receptor beta chain was carried out in a study of CXCR3-negative and CXCR3-positive naive CD8 T cells. Through 5' RACE with UMI labels, the TRB cDNA libraries were prepared. From the 5' RACE reads, TCRdb lists one entry per CDR3 protein and no DNA. This table lists around 130,000 distinct CDR3 sequences. Study-wide points: CXCR3-positive naive cells had TRB CDR3s that were more hydrophobic than CXCR3-negative naive cells had. Diversity proved comparably high across both naive subsets and much lower in memory CD8+ cells.

CDR1 is SQVTM, CDR2 ANQGSEA, per germline. This CDR3 is 15 amino acids long. On this clonotype itself: Its antigen is undetermined.

Sequenced: naive CXCR3+ CD8+ T cells from blood. Stated subset: CD45RO-CCR7+CD27+CD95- naive CD8+ T cells expressing CXCR3 (TNR3+). The TCR was taken from a human donor in good health. Some clones in this sample may be carry-over from other donors' samples. The chain is built from TRBV29-1 and TRBJ2-2; TCRdb designates TRBD2, a call that cannot be tested without DNA. CDR3 sequence reads: CSVEILAGSTGELFF.